This T cell receptor beta chain was retrieved from a study of CD8 T cells in ankylosing spondylitis. Study-wide findings and caveats: The authors reported significant enrichment of disease-linked clones in matched ankylosing spondylitis synovial fluid.

This clonotype was found a few times. Its antigen remains unknown. The TCR beta libraries were generated through quantitative 5'-RACE incorporating molecular barcodes. Each CDR3 protein is one row after TCRdb ran MiXCR on the 5' RACE reads. This sample has about 340,000 distinct CDR3 sequences, with 14% to 15% found just once. In germline, CDR1 is SGHRS, CDR2 YFSETQ. This CDR3 has 15 amino acids. V lost 4 bases and J lost 4; bases outside the gene matches: 7. The gene calls are TRBV5-1 and TRBJ1-4, with 7 bases lining up with TRBD1. The sample taken for sequencing was blood, either unsorted or a sorted T cell fraction (not recorded which). This TCR came from a male donor with ankylosing spondylitis or in good health (not recorded which). CDR3 region: CASSDRQGLNEKLFF. The CDR3 coding sequence is TGCGCCAGCAGCGATCGACAGGGCCTTAATGAAAAACTGTTTTTT.